A selection of T cell receptor beta chains follows, all from one sample in a study of blood T cell repertoires in COVID-19. Data came from immunoSEQ multiplex PCR; TCRdb stores just in-frame clones and leaves some out. The sample shows approximately 400,000 clones, roughly 86% of them seen only once. Sequencing was carried out using PBMCs or T cells enriched from blood (not recorded which). The receptors here all came from a man aged 25-40 years who had recovered from COVID-19. CDR3s include the opening cysteine and the closing phenylalanine or tryptophan. Each record gives: D gene, J gene, V gene, CDR3 protein. D genes are given only for firm matches.

TRBD1	TRBJ1-2	TRBV12-3/TRBV12-4	CASSLIDRDGYTF
.	TRBJ1-2	TRBV2	CATEPGFYGYTF
TRBD1	TRBJ1-1	TRBV3-1/TRBV3-2	CASSGGQGSEAFF
.	TRBJ1-6	TRBV11-1	CASSGQDSPLHF
.	TRBJ1-5	TRBV3-1/TRBV3-2	CASSQSAGYNQPQHF
.	TRBJ2-7	TRBV5-1	CASSIQQGGEQYF
.	TRBJ1-6	TRBV7-9	CASSRDNSPLHF
.	TRBJ2-1	TRBV20-1	CSASRTDYNEQFF
.	TRBJ2-5	TRBV7-9	CASSKRGNQETQYF
.	TRBJ2-5	TRBV7-9	CASSVVERLETQYF
TRBD1	TRBJ1-2	TRBV10-2	CASSGQGEGYGYTF
.	TRBJ1-2	TRBV14	CASSQDYSNYGYTF
.	TRBJ1-1	TRBV18	CASSAGATEAFF
TRBD1	TRBJ2-7	TRBV19	CASNDRGNYEQYF
.	TRBJ2-7	TRBV4-2	CASSQDPGTYEQYF
TRBD1	TRBJ1-6	TRBV3-1/TRBV3-2	CASSQGLGQVGSPLHF
TRBD1	TRBJ2-7	TRBV20-1	CSAGQGFEQYF
.	TRBJ2-1	TRBV10-3	CAISSLGDEQFF
TRBD1	TRBJ1-5	TRBV5-1	CASSFSTGQQPQHF
.	TRBJ1-2	TRBV30	CAWKISGTNRGYTF
.	TRBJ1-2	TRBV19	CASSGGRLKADGYGYTF
TRBD2	TRBJ2-5	TRBV12-5	CATTLGGAQETQYF
.	TRBJ2-2	TRBV3-1/TRBV3-2	CATRPGYTGELFF
.	TRBJ1-1	TRBV6-5	CASTAGNTEAFF
.	TRBJ2-2	TRBV12-3/TRBV12-4	CASSWQNTGELFF
.	TRBJ1-5	TRBV7-9	CASSLAPQLPQHF
.	TRBJ2-3	TRBV27	CASSLSSTDLAMGTDTQYF
.	TRBJ2-7	TRBV6-1	CASSEAPGGDPSYEQYF
.	TRBJ2-3	TRBV30	CAWSRVTSTDTQYF
.	TRBJ2-7	TRBV29-1	CSAARADEQYF
TRBD2	TRBJ2-5	TRBV2	CASSESLAGARPVQYF
TRBD1	TRBJ2-5	TRBV6-1	CASSEKGARETQYF
.	TRBJ2-3	TRBV7-9	CASSPLDSDTQYF
.	TRBJ1-5	TRBV9	CASSPREGVGQPQHF
.	TRBJ2-3	TRBV7-8	CASSLVVRGGTDTQYF
.	TRBJ1-1	TRBV5-6	CASSLLNTEAFF
.	TRBJ1-6	TRBV19	CASSPYNEGLRSPLHF
.	TRBJ1-6	TRBV10-3	CAISAGGTNSPLHF
.	TRBJ2-7	TRBV19	CASRVGSLNSYEQYF
.	TRBJ1-4	TRBV6-5	CASSLQASGGEKLFF
.	TRBJ1-2	TRBV7-6	CASSLEGDYGYTF
.	TRBJ2-1	TRBV4-1	CASSLRDSSSYNEQFF
.	TRBJ1-3	TRBV3-1/TRBV3-2	CASSLLPALSSGNTIYF
TRBD2	TRBJ2-1	TRBV29-1	CSHAVSGGNNEQFF
.	TRBJ2-2	TRBV18	CASSPIGGTGELFF
TRBD1	TRBJ1-1	TRBV19	CASSIGQGNTEAFF
.	TRBJ1-2	TRBV2	CAGRAPLDGGYTF